The clone carrying this TCR beta chain was seen a few times. What it binds is not known. The sample belongs to a study of a mutant IDH1 vaccine in newly diagnosed glioma. This sample's time point: week 23, last vaccination. Every single dose of the vaccine, 300 ug of mutant IDH1 20-mer peptide, came with topical imiquimod. Germline lookup yields CDR1 SGHTS and CDR2 YDEGEE. There are 13 residues in the CDR3. The V and J ends lost 0 bases and 4 bases respectively, with 7 bases between them. Sequencing used immunoSEQ multiplex PCR; TCRdb keeps in-frame clones, though not all of them. The sample includes more than 25,000 clones, roughly 88% of them seen just once.

The TCR was taken from a man between 40 and 49 years old with glioma. The specimen comprised PBMCs, sampled from a glioma patient whose treatment included an IDH1 peptide vaccine. The rearrangement joins TRBV5-8 to TRBJ1-2; the D is unclear. CDR3 coding DNA: TGTGCCAGCAGCTTGGACTTAACCTATGGCTACACCTTC. It codes for CASSLDLTYGYTF.